This TCR beta chain was captured by sequencing in a study of CD8+ T cells in alopecia areata. Study-level results: Normal scalp showed lower clonality than lesional scalp, especially alopecia totalis/universalis.

The CDR3 contains 13 residues. Trimming stripped 4 bases from V and 8 bases from J, with 9 bases between. Germline CDR1 reads MGHDK; CDR2 reads SYGVNS. Starting from PBMCs, sorting isolated CD4+ and CD8+ T cells. Comment on this clone: The antigen is undetermined.

Extracted RNA was reverse transcribed, and the resulting cDNA served as sequencing template. Libraries were prepared by immunoSEQ multiplex PCR; TCRdb keeps only in-frame clonotypes and omits some of them. The repertoire has about 130,000 clones, approximately 53% of them found once; the top ten carry 4.5%. This specimen was CD4+ T cells sorted from blood, taken at week 0. The V call is TRBV25-1, the J call TRBJ1-6; no clear D gene. The receptor was derived from a human donor with alopecia areata. The CDR3 protein is CASSADQYSPLHF. The CDR3 bases are TGTGCCAGCAGTGCTGACCAGTATTCACCCCTCCACTTT.